These 7 T cell receptor beta chains were all obtained from the same sample, sequenced in a study of beta chain features in type 1 diabetes. Whole-study findings and limits: The study found moderately but significantly shorter TCRB CDR3s in all four CD4+ subsets of Type 1 diabetes patients.

Their antigens are not known. Investigators reverse transcribed all isolated RNA, so they sequenced expressed TCRB transcripts. The data were produced by immunoSEQ multiplex PCR, yet TCRdb's version contains in-frame clones alone and is incomplete. Here the sample spans 500,000 to 800,000 clones, around an eighth being singletons. Sequencing was done on a sample of naive CD4+ T cells from blood. Every receptor here comes from a man younger than 45 with type 1 diabetes.

Note on this clone: The sample holds other DNA sequences that translate to the same CDR3. The V gene is TRBV9, the J gene TRBJ1-3; no clear D gene. Per germline, CDR1 SGDLS and CDR2 YYNGEE. V lost 0 bases, J lost 0 bases, and 7 bases lay in between. This CDR3 has 15 residues. Written as DNA, the CDR3 is TGTGCCAGCAGCGTAGCGGGCGACTCTGGAAACACCATATATTTT. This gives the protein CASSVAGDSGNTIYF.

V and J are TRBV11-2 and TRBJ2-2; 9 nucleotides agree with TRBD2. The length of the CDR3 is 14 residues. Germline CDR1 SGHAT, CDR2 FQNNGV. With 3 bases clipped from V and 4 bases from J, the junction kept 0 bases outside the gene matches. The CDR3 nucleotides are TGTGCCAGCAGCTTGCGGGGGGGCACCGGGGAGCTGTTTTTT. It translates to CASSLRGGTGELFF.

The gene calls are TRBV27 and TRBJ2-7; TRBD1 is a possible D gene (5 bases). From germline, CDR1 is MNHEY and CDR2 SMNVEV (reference sequence). V dropped 5 bases and J dropped 7 bases, with 24 bases sitting between them. The CDR3 length is 16 residues. Here the CDR3 DNA reads TGTGCCAGCAGTGAATCGACAGCCATTAGAACGCAGGAGCAGTACTTC. Protein: CASSESTAIRTQEQYF.

This clone was detected a few times. The chain has TRBV11-2 and TRBJ1-4; 8 positions match TRBD1. The CDR3 is 16 residues long. V was clipped by 4 bases and J by 5 bases; unmatched bases: 9. Per the germline V gene, CDR1 is SGHAT and CDR2 is FQNNGV. CDR3 coding DNA: TGTGCCAGCAGCTCCCTGCGACAGGGGAAGAATGAAAAACTGTTTTTT. This sequence encodes CASSSLRQGKNEKLFF.

The rearrangement links TRBV2 to TRBJ1-6, with a possible D match to TRBD1 (5 bases). The germline V gene encodes CDR1 SNHLY and CDR2 FYNNEI. V shed 8 bases and J shed 9 bases, with 14 bases lying between them. CDR3 length: 13 residues. CDR3 amino acids: CASVRRDGSPLHF. CDR3 coding DNA: TGTGCCAGCGTCCGTAGGGACGGTTCACCCCTCCACTTT.

This clone occurred a few times. The chain uses TRBV7-2 and TRBJ2-7; D perhaps matches TRBD1 (6 bases). CDR1 is SGHTA, CDR2 FQGNSA, per germline. The germline V and J ends were trimmed by 5 bases and 4 bases, with 15 bases remaining between them. CDR3 length: 14 residues. Here the CDR3 DNA reads TGTGCCAGCAGCCCCGGACAGATGGCATACGAGCAGTACTTC. Encoded protein: CASSPGQMAYEQYF.

The chain uses TRBV6-6 and TRBJ2-5; D is unresolved. The CDR3 runs 12 residues. Germline V gene lookup returns CDR1 MNHNY and CDR2 SVGAGI (reference sequence). The V and J ends lost 4 bases and 3 bases respectively, with 6 bases between them. The CDR3 DNA reads as TGTGCCAGCAGTTGGGAAGAAGAGACCCAGTACTTC. The encoded protein is CASSWEEETQYF.